This T cell receptor beta chain was recorded in a study of T-cell memory formation after mild COVID-19 (dated by TCRdb to the early 2020s). For the wider study: Most TCR sequence clusters were specific to one of the two donors. Two young, previously healthy adult volunteers made up the cohort, one male and one female. In a couple of donors, T-cell clones that expanded and contracted after mild COVID-19 were followed by sequencing TCRalpha and TCRbeta repertoires longitudinally.

This clonotype has more than one count but fewer than ten. Its antigen is currently not known. There are no base qualities to consult, and no much larger clone falls within one base. PBMCs were isolated by Ficoll-Paque density gradient centrifugation. The paper's findings and limits, for the study overall: Some responding clones were detected in pre-infection memory, suggesting pre-existing cross-reactive memory T cells joined the SARS-CoV-2 response. The study included only a couple of mild cases, and larger cohorts that include severe cases with pre-infection samples were judged to be necessary. Balanced CD4/CD8 phenotypes were observed for clones contracting from day 15 to 85, whereas a bias towards CD4+ was observed for a second wave of clones expanding from day 15 to 37. SARS-CoV-2 specificity of the second-wave clones peaking on day 37 was not confirmed. Contracting CD4+ clones appeared mostly in the CM and EM memory subsets, whereas CD8+ clones were enriched in EMRA.

The V and J ends are trimmed by 7 bases and 5 bases, leaving 21 bases between them. According to the germline V gene, CDR1 reads MDHEN and CDR2 reads SYDVKM. From cysteine to phenylalanine, the CDR3 is 15 amino acids long. The kept DNA is CDR3 alone, 45 bases in frame from the first base. Sequencing took place on an Illumina NovaSeq 6000. Using 5'RACE with constant-segment primers, TCRalpha and TCRbeta cDNA libraries were constructed, with sample barcodes and unique molecular identifiers added in the process. RNA was extracted from every sample with Trizol reagent. The libraries were amplified in two PCR steps, and the second step added a second sample barcode and Illumina TruSeq adapters. Libraries were sequenced on an Illumina NovaSeq with 2 x 150 bp paired-end reads. In the paper's pipeline: With migec v1.2.7, reads were demultiplexed and then collapsed into UMI-guided consensus sequences. With mixcr v2.1.11, UMI consensuses were aligned to TRA and TRB V and J templates and assembled into clonotypes. Clonotypes were classified as expanded or contracted when called significant by both edgeR and NoisET, with noise models trained on biological replicates. For edgeR calls, a false discovery rate-adjusted p below 0.01 and a log2 fold-change threshold of 1 were applied. As an exploratory analysis of dynamics, PCA with hierarchical clustering was applied to max-normalized trajectories of the 1000 most abundant clonotypes. Separately sequenced CD4+ and CD8+ repertoires were used to assign the CD4 or CD8 phenotype of responding clones. TCRdb reworked the public reads: Q25 trimming with fastp, MiXCR clone assembly, productive beta chains retained. Each entry merges the rows of one CDR3 protein and shows their most common DNA and genes. TCRdb's processing, not the study's, gives the V and J calls here. The sample table lists about 470,000 distinct CDR3 sequences, roughly 25% of them with a count of one. Approximately 12% of the sample is taken by the ten largest.

The sequencing input was PBMCs or a T cell subset sorted from them (not recorded which). The TCR originated in an adult woman who had mild COVID-19 (a few samples of this study predate the infection). The sample titles of this study are shuffled in the database, so cell type and time point are left out; the donor was told from shared clones. The rearrangement joined TRBV28 to TRBJ2-7; a tentative D call is TRBD1 (6 bases match). The nucleotide sequence is TGTGCCAGCATCCCCAGAACCGGGACACAAGACGAGCAGTACTTC. It encodes CASIPRTGTQDEQYF. Extended through the reference TRBV28 and TRBJ2-7 proteins, this CDR3 yields the full variable domain: DVKVTQSSRYLVKRTGEKVFLECVQDMDHENMFWYRQDPGLGLRLIYFSYDVKMKEKGDIPEGYSVSREKKERFSLILESASTNQTSMYLCASIPRTGTQDEQYFGPGTRLTVT.